Listed below are T cell receptor beta chains from one sample, sequenced in a study of blood T cell repertoires in COVID-19. The data were produced by immunoSEQ multiplex PCR, yet TCRdb's version contains in-frame clones alone and is incomplete. The sample records roughly 43,000 clones, about 83% being singletons. Sequencing was done on a sample of peripheral blood. The source of these receptors is a woman at least 80 years old with acute or convalescent COVID-19. Each CDR3 is given with its conserved first and last residue. Fields, in order: D gene, J gene, clone size, V gene, CDR3 protein, CDR3 DNA. A D gene is named only where the DNA matches it firmly. Clone size is given for some rows only: seen once, a few or many times, or a class if the clone is expanded.

d_call: NA; j_call: TRBJ1-2; clone_size: few; v_call: TRBV7-2; cdr3_aa: CASSLARTANYGYTF; cdr3_nt: TGTGCCAGCAGCTTAGCCAGGACAGCTAACTATGGCTACACCTTC
d_call: TRBD1; j_call: TRBJ2-5; clone_size: NA; v_call: TRBV5-1; cdr3_aa: CASSREGQGYETQYF; cdr3_nt: TGCGCCAGCAGTAGGGAGGGACAGGGTTACGAGACCCAGTACTTC
d_call: NA; j_call: TRBJ1-4; clone_size: NA; v_call: TRBV23-1; cdr3_aa: CASIQVLPATNEKLFF; cdr3_nt: TGCGCCAGCATCCAGGTTTTGCCCGCAACTAATGAAAAACTGTTTTTT
d_call: TRBD1; j_call: TRBJ1-1; clone_size: NA; v_call: TRBV11-2; cdr3_aa: CASSTGQGINGFF; cdr3_nt: TGTGCCAGCAGCACGGGACAGGGAATAAATGGTTTCTTT
d_call: NA; j_call: TRBJ2-5; clone_size: NA; v_call: TRBV6-5; cdr3_aa: CASSYSGLGGETQYF; cdr3_nt: TGTGCCAGCAGTTACTCGGGACTGGGGGGAGAGACCCAGTACTTC
d_call: NA; j_call: TRBJ1-1; clone_size: once; v_call: TRBV6-5; cdr3_aa: CASSYSYTRNTEAFF; cdr3_nt: TGTGCCAGCAGTTACTCGTATACACGGAACACTGAAGCTTTCTTT
d_call: NA; j_call: TRBJ1-2; clone_size: NA; v_call: TRBV7-2; cdr3_aa: CASSSLDPRYGYTF; cdr3_nt: TGTGCCAGCAGCTCCCTCGATCCGCGCTATGGCTACACCTTC
d_call: NA; j_call: TRBJ1-3; clone_size: NA; v_call: TRBV19; cdr3_aa: CASTTGLSGNTIYF; cdr3_nt: TGTGCCAGTACGACAGGCCTCTCTGGAAACACCATATATTTT
d_call: NA; j_call: TRBJ1-2; clone_size: NA; v_call: TRBV7-9; cdr3_aa: CASSSSGQIYGYTF; cdr3_nt: TGTGCCAGCAGCTCCAGCGGGCAGATCTATGGCTACACCTTC
d_call: NA; j_call: TRBJ1-5; clone_size: NA; v_call: TRBV19; cdr3_aa: CASLSGDPDSNQPQHF; cdr3_nt: TGTGCCAGCCTCAGCGGCGATCCGGATAGCAATCAGCCCCAGCATTTT
d_call: TRBD1; j_call: TRBJ1-2; clone_size: NA; v_call: TRBV9; cdr3_aa: CASSPGTGQGASGYGYTF; cdr3_nt: TGTGCCAGCAGCCCGGGGACGGGACAGGGGGCGAGTGGGTATGGCTACACCTTC
d_call: TRBD1; j_call: TRBJ1-6; clone_size: NA; v_call: TRBV28; cdr3_aa: CASSARQGRNSPLHF; cdr3_nt: TGTGCCAGCAGTGCAAGACAGGGAAGGAATTCACCCCTCCACTTT
d_call: TRBD1; j_call: TRBJ2-2; clone_size: NA; v_call: TRBV30; cdr3_aa: CAWSVPGTGDTGELFF; cdr3_nt: TGTGCCTGGAGTGTACCCGGGACAGGGGACACCGGGGAGCTGTTTTTT
d_call: NA; j_call: TRBJ1-5; clone_size: NA; v_call: TRBV10-3; cdr3_aa: CAISESSLYQGQPQHF; cdr3_nt: TGTGCCATCAGTGAGTCGTCTCTCTACCAGGGGCAGCCCCAGCATTTT
d_call: NA; j_call: TRBJ1-2; clone_size: NA; v_call: TRBV2; cdr3_aa: CASSEQGRINYGYTF; cdr3_nt: TGTGCCAGCAGTGAGCAGGGGCGTATTAACTATGGCTACACCTTC
d_call: TRBD1; j_call: TRBJ1-4; clone_size: few; v_call: TRBV2; cdr3_aa: CASSQGALGEKLFF; cdr3_nt: TGTGCCAGCAGTCAGGGGGCGCTGGGTGAAAAACTGTTTTTT
d_call: TRBD1; j_call: TRBJ1-1; clone_size: NA; v_call: TRBV29-1; cdr3_aa: CSLWDSQNTEAFF; cdr3_nt: TGCAGCCTTTGGGACAGTCAGAACACTGAAGCTTTCTTT
d_call: NA; j_call: TRBJ2-7; clone_size: NA; v_call: TRBV20-1; cdr3_aa: CSAGGSYEQYF; cdr3_nt: TGCAGTGCGGGTGGGAGCTACGAGCAGTACTTC
d_call: NA; j_call: TRBJ1-3; clone_size: NA; v_call: TRBV28; cdr3_aa: CASSGGPLSGNTIYF; cdr3_nt: TGTGCCAGCAGCGGGGGGCCCCTCTCTGGAAACACCATATATTTT
d_call: NA; j_call: TRBJ1-2; clone_size: few; v_call: TRBV6-5; cdr3_aa: CATWTVTIHGYTF; cdr3_nt: TGTGCCACATGGACAGTCACAATCCATGGCTACACCTTC
d_call: NA; j_call: TRBJ1-3; clone_size: NA; v_call: TRBV9; cdr3_aa: CASSSMDSSGNTIYF; cdr3_nt: TGTGCCAGCAGCTCGATGGACAGCTCTGGAAACACCATATATTTT
d_call: NA; j_call: TRBJ1-4; clone_size: NA; v_call: TRBV4-1; cdr3_aa: CASSQEVAPQRGNEKLFF; cdr3_nt: TGCGCCAGCAGCCAAGAAGTTGCTCCCCAAAGGGGTAATGAAAAACTGTTTTTT
d_call: NA; j_call: TRBJ2-3; clone_size: once; v_call: TRBV28; cdr3_aa: CASTLGASVVDTQYF; cdr3_nt: TGTGCCAGCACTTTGGGGGCTTCGGTGGTGGATACGCAGTATTTT
d_call: NA; j_call: TRBJ1-6; clone_size: NA; v_call: TRBV6-6; cdr3_aa: CASSYPDGWVHF; cdr3_nt: TGTGCCAGCAGTTACCCCGACGGGTGGGTCCACTTT
d_call: TRBD1; j_call: TRBJ1-2; clone_size: once; v_call: TRBV28; cdr3_aa: CASTSGTGEVYGYTF; cdr3_nt: TGTGCCAGCACCTCCGGGACAGGGGAGGTCTATGGCTACACCTTC
d_call: TRBD1; j_call: TRBJ2-2; clone_size: NA; v_call: TRBV4-3; cdr3_aa: CASSRGRDRGSGELFF; cdr3_nt: TGCGCCAGCAGCCGCGGACGGGACAGGGGGTCCGGGGAGCTGTTTTTT
d_call: TRBD1; j_call: TRBJ1-1; clone_size: few; v_call: TRBV19; cdr3_aa: CASSLRQGSSAEAFF; cdr3_nt: TGTGCCAGTAGTCTAAGACAGGGGTCGTCGGCGGAAGCTTTCTTT
d_call: NA; j_call: TRBJ1-1; clone_size: NA; v_call: TRBV30; cdr3_aa: CAWHSYTEAFF; cdr3_nt: TGTGCCTGGCACTCCTACACTGAAGCTTTCTTT
d_call: TRBD1; j_call: TRBJ1-2; clone_size: once; v_call: TRBV7-6; cdr3_aa: CASSLGTGMNFYGYTF; cdr3_nt: TGTGCCAGCAGCTTGGGGACAGGGATGAATTTCTATGGCTACACCTTC
d_call: TRBD1; j_call: TRBJ1-3; clone_size: NA; v_call: TRBV5-5; cdr3_aa: CASSPTGGNGNTIYF; cdr3_nt: TGTGCCAGCAGCCCGACAGGGGGAAATGGAAACACCATATATTTT
d_call: NA; j_call: TRBJ1-1; clone_size: NA; v_call: TRBV9; cdr3_aa: CASSVGGIRTEAFF; cdr3_nt: TGTGCCAGCAGTGTTGGGGGGATTAGGACTGAAGCTTTCTTT
d_call: TRBD1; j_call: TRBJ1-2; clone_size: NA; v_call: TRBV7-9; cdr3_aa: CASSLGGGARYGYTF; cdr3_nt: TGTGCCAGCAGCTTAGGAGGGGGCGCAAGGTATGGCTACACCTTC
d_call: NA; j_call: TRBJ1-6; clone_size: once; v_call: TRBV3-1/TRBV3-2; cdr3_aa: CASSPAGSYNSPLHF; cdr3_nt: TGTGCCAGCAGCCCCGCCGGCTCCTATAATTCACCCCTCCACTTT
d_call: TRBD1; j_call: TRBJ2-1; clone_size: NA; v_call: TRBV15; cdr3_aa: CATSRDRGKDNEQFF; cdr3_nt: TGTGCCACCAGCAGAGACAGGGGGAAAGACAATGAGCAGTTCTTC